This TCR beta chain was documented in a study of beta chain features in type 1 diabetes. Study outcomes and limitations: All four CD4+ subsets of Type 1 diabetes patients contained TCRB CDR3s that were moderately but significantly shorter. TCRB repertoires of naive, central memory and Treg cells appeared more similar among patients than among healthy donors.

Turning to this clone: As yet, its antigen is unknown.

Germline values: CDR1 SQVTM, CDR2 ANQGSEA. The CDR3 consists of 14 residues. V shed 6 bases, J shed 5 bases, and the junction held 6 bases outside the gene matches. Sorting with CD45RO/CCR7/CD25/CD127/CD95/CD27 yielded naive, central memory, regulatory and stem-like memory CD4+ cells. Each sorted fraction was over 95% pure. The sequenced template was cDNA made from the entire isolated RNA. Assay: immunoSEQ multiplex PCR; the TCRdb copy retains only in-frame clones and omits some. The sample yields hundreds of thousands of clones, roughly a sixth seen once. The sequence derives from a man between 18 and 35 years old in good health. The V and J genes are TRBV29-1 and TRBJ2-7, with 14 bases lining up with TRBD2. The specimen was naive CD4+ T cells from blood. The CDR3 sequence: CSVDPGLAGDEQYF. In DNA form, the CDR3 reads TGCAGCGTCGACCCGGGACTAGCGGGAGACGAGCAGTACTTC.